This T cell receptor beta chain was documented in a study of blood T cell repertoires in COVID-19. The overall study: Spain, Italy and the United States supplied samples that represented acute and convalescent COVID-19. PBMCs, B-cell-depleted T cells, or T cells provided the cDNA or gDNA that made up the material.

As handled by the study authors: Reference gene primer amplification yielded estimated nucleated cell counts. Profiled with immunoSEQ multiplex PCR; TCRdb holds only in-frame clones, not every one. V, J and clone size were drawn from that table, and D and trimming were deduced from the DNA. The sample records some 150,000 clones, approximately 86% being singletons. Source material: peripheral blood. The origin of this receptor is a man in his 70s with acute or convalescent COVID-19.

The CDR3 is CASSREGNYNEQFF. The CDR3 DNA reads as TGCGCCAGCAGCAGGGAGGGAAACTACAATGAGCAGTTCTTC. The chain is built from TRBV5-1 and TRBJ2-1; TRBD2 matches 7 bases. The CDR3 sequence is 14 residues long. Germline V lookup: CDR1 SGHRS, CDR2 YFSETQ. J was trimmed by 3 bases and V by 4 bases; bases with no gene match: 4.